These 13 T cell receptor beta chains came from one sample sequenced in a study of blood T cell repertoires in COVID-19. The assay was immunoSEQ multiplex PCR, and TCRdb's table has in-frame clones only and misses some. The sample has 150,000 to 200,000 clones, 87% seen once; the top ten hold approximately 21%. The material sequenced was peripheral blood. These receptors originate from a man aged 60 to 75 with active or convalescent COVID-19.

The chain couples TRBV7-2 to TRBJ2-7, with 8 bases aligning to TRBD1. The germline gives CDR1 SGHTA, CDR2 FQGNSA. The CDR3 extends over 14 amino acids. Trimming cost V 1 base and J 3 bases; bases outside gene matches: 2. CDR3 region: CASSLGGQGYEQYF. The CDR3 coding sequence is TGTGCCAGCAGCTTAGGAGGACAGGGCTACGAGCAGTACTTC.

The chain joins TRBV24-1 to TRBJ2-1; 8 bases map to TRBD1. The CDR3 contains 16 residues. Germline loops: CDR1 KGHDR, CDR2 SFDVKD. J was trimmed by 7 bases and V by 3 bases; bases with no gene match: 10. The CDR3 bases are TGTGCCACCAGTGATCAGGGGGCAGGCGGACAGAATGAGCAGTTCTTC. This sequence encodes CATSDQGAGGQNEQFF.

This chain joins TRBV16 and TRBJ2-7; D uncertain. Looked up from germline, CDR1 is KGHSY and CDR2 is FQNENV. The CDR3 consists of 12 residues. V lost 4 bases to trimming and J lost 3 bases, with 7 bases between them. The DNA for the CDR3 is TGTGCCAGCAGCCCCCAGAACTACGAGCAGTACTTC. It is translated as CASSPQNYEQYF.

The CDR3 DNA reads TGTGCCAGTAGTAGGGGGCGATCTGATCCCCGCATGAACACTGAAGCTTTCTTT. Protein: CASSRGRSDPRMNTEAFF. This sequence joins TRBV19 and TRBJ1-1; a weak D match, TRBD1 (6 bases). The CDR3 covers 18 residues. V lost 4 bases to trimming and J lost 0 bases, with 21 bases between them. Germline CDR1 and CDR2: LNHDA and SQIVND (reference sequence). Together with reference TRBV19 and TRBJ1-1, the CDR3 gives the full variable domain: DGGITQSPKYLFRKEGQNVTLSCEQNLNHDAMYWYRQDPGQGLRLIYYSQIVNDFQKGDIAEGYSVSREKKESFPLTVTSAQKNPTAFYLCASSRGRSDPRMNTEAFFGQGTRLTVV.

The rearrangement joins TRBV2 to TRBJ2-7; a possible D gene is TRBD1 (6 bases). The CDR3 covers 13 residues. From germline, CDR1 is SNHLY and CDR2 FYNNEI. V was clipped by 4 bases and J by 5 bases, with 12 bases between them. The CDR3 region has the DNA TGTGCCAGCAGTGTGATTCAGGGGAACGAGCAGTACTTC. This encodes CASSVIQGNEQYF.

V gene TRBV2 combines with J gene TRBJ1-5; a weak D match, TRBD1 (6 bases). Between the trimmed V and J ends, which lost 8 bases and 3 bases, there was a span of 11 bases. CDR1 is SNHLY and CDR2 is FYNNEI in the germline V gene. This CDR3 contains 13 residues. In DNA, the CDR3 is TGTGCCAGCGGGCAGGGGCTCAATCAGCCCCAGCATTTT. Translation gives CASGQGLNQPQHF.

J is TRBJ1-3 and V is TRBV7-9; no clear D gene. Germline V gives CDR1 SEHNR, CDR2 FQNEAQ (reference sequence). The CDR3 consists of 13 residues. The V end lost 5 bases, the J end lost 0 bases, and 5 bases lay between the germline ends. The CDR3 nucleotides read TGTGCCAGCAGCGTATACTCTGGAAACACCATATATTTT. Translating gives CASSVYSGNTIYF.

The sample holds a few counts of this clone. The V gene is TRBV15, the J gene TRBJ1-1, with TRBD1 as a possible D gene (5 bases). Trimming stripped 3 bases from V and 11 bases from J, with 16 bases between. The CDR3 contains 13 residues. Germline V gene lookup returns CDR1 LNHNV and CDR2 YYDKDF (reference sequence). CDR3: CATSRDIQELAFF. The CDR3 bases are TGTGCCACCAGCAGGGACATACAGGAATTGGCTTTCTTT.

The rearrangement links TRBV4-2 to TRBJ2-5; 10 bases align to TRBD1. V lost 5 bases, J lost 2 bases, and 8 bases stayed unmatched. Germline lookup yields CDR1 LGHNA and CDR2 YNFKEQ. This CDR3 is 16 amino acids long. CDR3 DNA sequence: TGTGCCAGCAGCGCTAGACAGGGGGCTATACAAGAGACCCAGTACTTC. Its translation is CASSARQGAIQETQYF.

The gene calls are TRBV5-1 and TRBJ2-5; 8 nucleotides match TRBD1. V shed 4 bases and J 4 bases; nucleotides not matched to a gene: 6. Germline assignment: CDR1 SGHRS and CDR2 YFSETQ. The CDR3 is made up of 14 amino acids. This CDR3 reads CASSPRGQGETQYF. The CDR3 region has the DNA TGCGCCAGCAGCCCAAGAGGACAGGGAGAGACCCAGTACTTC.

The chain uses TRBV7-2 and TRBJ1-3, with D hard to call. Germline lookup yields CDR1 SGHTA and CDR2 FQGNSA. V gave up 5 bases and J gave up 0 bases, with 17 bases separating them. CDR3 length: 17 amino acids. The CDR3 sequence is CASSPSWSLSSGNTIYF. CDR3 in DNA: TGTGCCAGCAGCCCCTCTTGGAGCCTAAGCTCTGGAAACACCATATATTTT.

This rearrangement joins TRBV18 to TRBJ1-2, with TRBD1 matching 8 bases. J gave up 6 bases and V 5 bases, and 8 bases lay outside the gene matches. The CDR3 has 14 amino acids. Germline CDR1 reads KGHSH; CDR2 reads LQKENI. DNA of the CDR3: TGTGCCAGCTCAATCCGACAGGGGATTGATGGCTACACCTTC. Protein: CASSIRQGIDGYTF.

This clone was seen more than once but under ten times. V usage is TRBV28 and J usage is TRBJ1-2, with 8 bases aligning to TRBD1. The germline V gene encodes CDR1 MDHEN and CDR2 SYDVKM. This CDR3 region has 14 residues. Trimming at V came to 4 bases and at J to 8 bases, leaving 9 bases not matched to a gene. CDR3 amino acids: CASSSGQGFKGYTF. The CDR3 DNA reads as TGTGCCAGCAGTTCCGGACAGGGTTTTAAGGGCTACACCTTC.